This TCR beta chain was sequenced for a study of cytomegalovirus exposure and HLA in healthy donors. Study-wide findings and caveats: As a later analysis showed, a missense DCLRE1C variant was linked to trimming of TCR beta V- and J-genes. With further analysis later on, most CMV-associated TCR beta chains appeared HLA-restricted. Most sequenced TCRs were rare (though some public TCRs occurred in many donors).

Germline CDR1 and CDR2: SGHRS and YFSETQ. This CDR3 spans 14 amino acids. Donors counted as nominally healthy when sampled, yet unrecorded immune exposures were likely. Note on this clone: What it binds is not known.

PCR was performed using 60 Vbeta and 13 Jbeta primers. Assay: immunoSEQ multiplex PCR; the TCRdb copy retains only in-frame clones and omits some. The data show about 150,000 clones, around 9.7% seen once. The chain carries TRBV5-1 and TRBJ2-5, with 7 bases lining up with TRBD2. The J call may be in error: the DNA end matches TRBJ2-7 better. The sequenced material came from PBMCs. The TCR comes from a middle-aged man in good health and CMV-seronegative. CDR3 protein: CASSLGGSSYEQYF. CDR3 sequence (DNA): TGCGCCAGCAGCTTGGGCGGGAGCTCCTACGAGCAGTACTTC.